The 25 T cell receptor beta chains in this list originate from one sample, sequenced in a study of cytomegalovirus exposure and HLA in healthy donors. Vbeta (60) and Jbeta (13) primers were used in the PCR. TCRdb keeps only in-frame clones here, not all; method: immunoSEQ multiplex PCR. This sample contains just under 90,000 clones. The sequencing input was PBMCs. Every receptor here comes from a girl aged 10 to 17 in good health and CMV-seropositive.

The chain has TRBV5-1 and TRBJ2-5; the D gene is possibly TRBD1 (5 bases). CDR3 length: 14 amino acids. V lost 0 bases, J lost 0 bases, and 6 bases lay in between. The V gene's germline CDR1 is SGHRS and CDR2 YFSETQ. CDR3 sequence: CASSLATDQETQYF. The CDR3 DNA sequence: TGCGCCAGCAGCTTGGCGACAGACCAAGAGACCCAGTACTTC.

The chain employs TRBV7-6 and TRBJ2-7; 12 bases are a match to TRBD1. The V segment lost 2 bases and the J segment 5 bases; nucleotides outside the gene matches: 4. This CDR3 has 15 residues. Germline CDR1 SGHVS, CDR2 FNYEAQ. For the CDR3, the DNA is TGTGCCAGCAGCTTATCCGGGACAGGGGGCAACGAGCAGTACTTC. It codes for CASSLSGTGGNEQYF. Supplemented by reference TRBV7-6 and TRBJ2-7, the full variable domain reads GAGVSQSPRYKVTKRGQDVALRCDPISGHVSLYWYRQALGQGPEFLTYFNYEAQQDKSGLPNDRFSAERPEGSISTLTIQRTEQRDSAMYRCASSLSGTGGNEQYFGPGTRLTVT.

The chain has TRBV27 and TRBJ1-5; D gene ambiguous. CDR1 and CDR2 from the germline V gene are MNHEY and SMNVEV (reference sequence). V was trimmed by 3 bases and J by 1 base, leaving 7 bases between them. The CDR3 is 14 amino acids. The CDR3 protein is CASSFAASNQPQHF. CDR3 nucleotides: TGTGCCAGCAGTTTCGCGGCCAGCAATCAGCCCCAGCATTTT.

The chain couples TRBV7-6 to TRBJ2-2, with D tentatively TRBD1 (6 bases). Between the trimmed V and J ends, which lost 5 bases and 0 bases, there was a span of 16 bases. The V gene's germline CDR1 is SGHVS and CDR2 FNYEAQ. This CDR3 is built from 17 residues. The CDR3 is CASSPRPDSANTGELFF. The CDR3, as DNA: TGTGCCAGCAGCCCGCGCCCGGACAGCGCGAACACCGGGGAGCTGTTTTTT.

The CDR3 DNA follows: TGTGCCAGCAGCTCTGGGGGGTTGCATTCACCCCTCCACTTT. Translating it yields CASSSGGLHSPLHF. V is TRBV7-2 and J is TRBJ1-6, with D possibly being TRBD1 (5 bases). The germline CDR1 and CDR2 sequences are SGHTA and FQGNSA. The CDR3 extends over 14 amino acids. V shed 4 bases and J shed 8 bases, with 12 bases lying between them.

The CDR3 is CASSLTIARVIGDSPLHF. The CDR3 DNA follows: TGTGCCAGCAGCTTAACCATTGCCAGGGTCATTGGTGATTCACCCCTCCACTTT. The J gene is TRBJ1-6, the V gene TRBV7-9, with D maybe TRBD1 (5 bases). The CDR3 has 18 residues. The germline gives CDR1 SEHNR, CDR2 FQNEAQ (reference sequence). Trimming cost V 2 bases and J 8 bases, with 22 bases left between them.

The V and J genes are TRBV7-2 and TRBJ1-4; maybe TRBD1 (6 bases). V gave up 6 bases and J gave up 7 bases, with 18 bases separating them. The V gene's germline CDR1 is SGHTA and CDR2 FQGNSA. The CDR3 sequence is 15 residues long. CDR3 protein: CASRGGGDTLEKLFF. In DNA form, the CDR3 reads TGTGCCAGCAGGGGAGGGGGGGATACCCTTGAAAAACTGTTTTTT.

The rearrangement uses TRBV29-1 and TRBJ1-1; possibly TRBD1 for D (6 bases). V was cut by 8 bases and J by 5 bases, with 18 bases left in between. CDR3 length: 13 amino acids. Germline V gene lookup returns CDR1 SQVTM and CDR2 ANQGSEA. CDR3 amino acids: CSLRQAPGTEAFF. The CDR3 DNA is TGCAGCCTCAGACAGGCCCCGGGAACTGAAGCTTTCTTT.

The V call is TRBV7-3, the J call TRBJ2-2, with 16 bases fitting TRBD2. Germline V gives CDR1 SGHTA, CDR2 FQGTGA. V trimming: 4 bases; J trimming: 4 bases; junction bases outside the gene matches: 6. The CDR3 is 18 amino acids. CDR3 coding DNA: TGTGCCAGCAGCTCCGGGACTAGCGGGGGGGCTGGCACCGGGGAGCTGTTTTTT. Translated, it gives CASSSGTSGGAGTGELFF.

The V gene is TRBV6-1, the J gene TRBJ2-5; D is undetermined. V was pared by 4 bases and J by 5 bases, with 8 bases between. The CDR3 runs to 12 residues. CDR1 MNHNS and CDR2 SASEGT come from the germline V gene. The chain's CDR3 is CASSVSEETQYF. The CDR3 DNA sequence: TGTGCCAGCAGTGTCTCCGAGGAGACCCAGTACTTC.

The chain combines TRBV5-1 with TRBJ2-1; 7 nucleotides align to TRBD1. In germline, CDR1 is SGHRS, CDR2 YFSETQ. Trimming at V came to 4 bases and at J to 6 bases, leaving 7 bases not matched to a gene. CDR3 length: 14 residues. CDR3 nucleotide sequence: TGCGCCAGCAGCGCCTCGACAGGGTCCAATGAGCAGTTCTTC. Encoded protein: CASSASTGSNEQFF.

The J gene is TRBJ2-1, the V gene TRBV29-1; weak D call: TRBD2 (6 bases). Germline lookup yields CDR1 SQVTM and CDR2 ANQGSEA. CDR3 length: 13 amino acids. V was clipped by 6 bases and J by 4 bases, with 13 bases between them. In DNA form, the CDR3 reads TGCAGCGTGACCGGGACTGCTTACAATGAGCAGTTCTTC. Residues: CSVTGTAYNEQFF.

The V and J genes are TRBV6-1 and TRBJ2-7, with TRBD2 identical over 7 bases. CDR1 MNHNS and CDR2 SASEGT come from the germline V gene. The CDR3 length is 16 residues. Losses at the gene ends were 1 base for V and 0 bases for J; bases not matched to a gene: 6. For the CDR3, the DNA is TGTGCCAGCAGTGAAGGTACGGGGGGTAACTCCTACGAGCAGTACGTC. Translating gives CASSEGTGGNSYEQYV.

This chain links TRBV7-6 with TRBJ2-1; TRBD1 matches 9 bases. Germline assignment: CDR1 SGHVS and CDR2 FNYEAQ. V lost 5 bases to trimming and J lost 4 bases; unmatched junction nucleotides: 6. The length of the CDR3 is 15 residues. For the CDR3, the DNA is TGTGCCAGCAGCAATACCGGGACAGGGTACAATGAGCAGTTCTTC. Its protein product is CASSNTGTGYNEQFF.

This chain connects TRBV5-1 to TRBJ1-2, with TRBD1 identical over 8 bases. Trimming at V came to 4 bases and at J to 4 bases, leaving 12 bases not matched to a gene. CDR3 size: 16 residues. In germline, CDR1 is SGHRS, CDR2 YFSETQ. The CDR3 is CASSPGIGQGVYGYTF. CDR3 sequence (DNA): TGCGCCAGCAGCCCGGGTATCGGACAGGGAGTCTATGGCTACACCTTC.

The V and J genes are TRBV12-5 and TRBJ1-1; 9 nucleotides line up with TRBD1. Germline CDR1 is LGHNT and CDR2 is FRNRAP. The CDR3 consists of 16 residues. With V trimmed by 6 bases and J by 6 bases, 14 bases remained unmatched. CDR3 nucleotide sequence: TGTGCTAGTGGGGCACCGGGACAGGGTCTAGGGCCTGAAGCTTTCTTT. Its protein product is CASGAPGQGLGPEAFF.

CDR3 amino acids: CASSLGWGGMNTEAFF. The DNA of the CDR3 is TGTGCCAGCAGCTTAGGTTGGGGGGGTATGAACACTGAAGCTTTCTTT. The chain is built from TRBV11-2 and TRBJ1-1; possible D gene TRBD1, 5 bases. V lost 1 base and J 0 bases, leaving 12 bases between the germline ends. This CDR3 has 16 residues. Germline CDR1 SGHAT, CDR2 FQNNGV.

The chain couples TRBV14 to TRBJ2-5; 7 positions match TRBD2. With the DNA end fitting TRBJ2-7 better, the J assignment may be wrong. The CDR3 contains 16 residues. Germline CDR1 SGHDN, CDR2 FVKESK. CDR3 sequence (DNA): TGTGCCAGCAGCCATCCTACCGGGGGGTTCCCCTACGAGCAGTACTTC. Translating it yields CASSHPTGGFPYEQYF.

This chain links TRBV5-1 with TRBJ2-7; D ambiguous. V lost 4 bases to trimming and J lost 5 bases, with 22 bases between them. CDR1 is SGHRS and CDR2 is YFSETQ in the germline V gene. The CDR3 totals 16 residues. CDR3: CASSLGYGESWDEQYF. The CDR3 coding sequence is TGCGCCAGCAGCCTTGGTTACGGAGAATCTTGGGACGAGCAGTACTTC.

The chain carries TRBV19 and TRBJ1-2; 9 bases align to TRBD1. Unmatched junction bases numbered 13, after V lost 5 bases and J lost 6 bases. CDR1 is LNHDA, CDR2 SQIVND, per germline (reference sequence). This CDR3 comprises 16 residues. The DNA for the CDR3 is TGTGCCAGTAGTCCCACCTGGGGGGGGACAGGGAATGGCTACACCTTC. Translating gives CASSPTWGGTGNGYTF.

CDR3 DNA: TGTGCCAGCAGCTTAGGCCGGAGGGACAGTTGGGAGACCCAGTACTTC. Encoded protein: CASSLGRRDSWETQYF. The chain uses TRBV13 and TRBJ2-5, with D possibly TRBD1 on 7 matching bases. This CDR3 is built from 16 residues. Between the trimmed V and J ends, which lost 0 bases and 5 bases, there was a span of 16 bases. Germline CDR1 is PRHDT and CDR2 is FYEKMQ (reference sequence).

CDR3 in amino acids: CAWEIAGHPTF. The DNA of the CDR3 is TGTGCCTGGGAAATCGCAGGGCATCCCACCTTC. The chain links TRBV30 to TRBJ1-2; TRBD1 is a possible D gene (5 bases). This CDR3 is built from 11 residues. Germline V gene lookup returns CDR1 GTSNPN and CDR2 SVGIG (reference sequence). With 5 bases removed from V and 13 bases from J, the gap between germline ends came to 17 bases.

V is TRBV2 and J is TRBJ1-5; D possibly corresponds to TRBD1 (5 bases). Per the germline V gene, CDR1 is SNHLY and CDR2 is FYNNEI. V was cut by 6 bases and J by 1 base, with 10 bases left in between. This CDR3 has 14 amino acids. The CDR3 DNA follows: TGTGCCAGCAGGGTGGGACTGAGCAATCAGCCCCAGCATTTT. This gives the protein CASRVGLSNQPQHF.

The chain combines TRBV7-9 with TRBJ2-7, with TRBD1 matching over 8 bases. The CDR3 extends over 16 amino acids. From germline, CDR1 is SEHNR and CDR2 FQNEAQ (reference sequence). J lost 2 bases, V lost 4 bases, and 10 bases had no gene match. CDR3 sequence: CASSSEGTGRAYEQYF. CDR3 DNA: TGTGCCAGCAGCTCCGAGGGGACAGGACGCGCCTACGAGCAGTACTTC.

CDR3 protein: CASSGTAIYGYTF. CDR3 bases: TGTGCCAGTAGTGGGACAGCAATCTATGGCTACACCTTC. V is TRBV19 and J is TRBJ1-2; 7 bases are a match to TRBD1. CDR3 length: 13 residues. Germline loops: CDR1 LNHDA, CDR2 SQIVND (reference sequence). With V trimmed by 5 bases and J by 4 bases, 4 bases remained unmatched.